What follows are 25 T cell receptor beta chains derived from one specimen sequenced in a study of blood T cell repertoires in COVID-19 (dated by TCRdb to 2018 to 2020). Receptor amplification or capture employed the immunoSEQ multiplex PCR assay. The table comes from immuneACCESS by way of TCRdb, which keeps in-frame sequences with V and J called. Part of the clones is missing from these tables; in studies checked, under half for an unresolved V gene and the rest for unknown reasons. Across this sample there are around 220,000 clones, with approximately 90% seen only once. The ten largest make up 10% of the sample. What was sequenced was peripheral blood. These receptors were taken from a woman aged 50 to 60 with COVID-19, enrolled during active disease.

This clone came up once. This chain uses TRBV5-4 with TRBJ1-6, with D tentatively TRBD1 (5 bases). Trimming removed 4 bases from V and 10 bases from J, with 24 bases in between. The CDR3 is made up of 17 amino acids. Germline V lookup: CDR1 SGHNT, CDR2 YYREEE (reference sequence). The CDR3 DNA sequence: TGTGCCAGCAGCGCCGGAGGGGCGACAAGGGTGGGATCACCCCTCCACTTT. It specifies CASSAGGATRVGSPLHF.

The chain uses TRBV7-9 and TRBJ1-2; D call uncertain. This CDR3 spans 18 amino acids. Germline V gene data show CDR1 as SEHNR and CDR2 as FQNEAQ (reference sequence). Trimming stripped 2 bases from V and 4 bases from J, with 23 bases between. DNA for the CDR3: TGTGCCAGCAGCTTAATCCTATCGGTCGGGTCGGGATCCTATGGCTACACCTTC. Translating gives CASSLILSVGSGSYGYTF.

This clone has a handful of counts. This chain connects TRBV10-3 to TRBJ1-3, with D possibly matching TRBD1 (6 bases). This CDR3 is built from 16 residues. Germline CDR1 reads ENHRY; CDR2 reads SYGVKD. V gave up 6 bases and J gave up 2 bases, with 17 bases separating them. This CDR3 reads CAISPLGRGAGNTIYF. In DNA form, the CDR3 reads TGTGCCATCAGCCCCCTTGGCAGGGGAGCTGGAAACACCATATATTTT.

V gene TRBV6-6 combines with J gene TRBJ1-3; D unresolved. Trimming removed 0 bases at V and 8 bases at J, with 11 bases between. The CDR3 totals 14 residues. The V gene's germline CDR1 is MNHNY and CDR2 SVGAGI (reference sequence). The chain's CDR3 is CASSYSKVRDTIYF. The DNA of the CDR3 is TGTGCCAGCAGTTACTCGAAGGTCCGGGACACCATATATTTT.

The gene calls are TRBV11-3 and TRBJ1-3; D is perhaps TRBD1 (5 bases). This CDR3 comprises 16 residues. V gave up 4 bases and J gave up 4 bases, with 17 bases separating them. CDR1 is SGHNT and CDR2 is YENEEA in the germline V gene. The CDR3 DNA sequence: TGTGCCAGCAGCTCGAGCGGGCAGGGAACCGGAAACACCATATATTTT. This gives the protein CASSSSGQGTGNTIYF.

The chain recombines TRBV2 with TRBJ1-1; TRBD1 agrees at 8 bases. V lost 4 bases to trimming and J lost 6 bases; unmatched junction nucleotides: 1. CDR1 is SNHLY and CDR2 is FYNNEI in the germline V gene. The CDR3 is made up of 12 amino acids. CDR3: CASSAGQAEAFF. CDR3 DNA sequence: TGTGCCAGCAGTGCGGGACAGGCTGAAGCTTTCTTT.

V gene TRBV11-3 combines with J gene TRBJ1-3, with 9 bases aligning to TRBD1. V was clipped by 0 bases and J by 5 bases; unmatched bases: 11. CDR1 SGHNT and CDR2 YENEEA come from the germline V gene. This CDR3 region has 18 residues. CDR3 sequence reads: CASSLDSRRGTGRNTIYF. The CDR3 DNA is TGTGCCAGCAGCTTAGATTCGCGAAGGGGGACAGGGCGAAACACCATATATTTT. Full variable domain (remainder filled in from reference TRBV11-3 and TRBJ1-3): EAGVVQSPRYKIIEKKQPVAFWCNPISGHNTLYWYLQNLGQGPELLIRYENEEAVDDSQLPKDRFSAERLKGVDSTLKIQPAELGDSAVYLCASSLDSRRGTGRNTIYFGEGSWLTVV.

The CDR3 DNA reads TGTGCCAGTAGTAAACAGGGTACAGTGGACACTGAAGCTTTCTTT. Translating it yields CASSKQGTVDTEAFF. The chain links TRBV19 to TRBJ1-1; D may be TRBD1 (6 bases). The CDR3 loop spans 15 amino acids. The V and J ends lost 4 bases and 3 bases respectively, with 15 bases between them. CDR1 and CDR2 from the germline V gene are LNHDA and SQIVND (reference sequence).

This chain uses TRBV5-3 with TRBJ2-6, with TRBD1 matching over 10 bases. TRBV5-3 is designated an ORF whose function remains uncertain. This CDR3 spans 19 amino acids. Unmatched junction bases numbered 11, after V lost 3 bases and J lost 2 bases. The CDR3 region is CARSWDLTGGSTGANVLTF. The CDR3 DNA sequence: TGTGCCAGAAGCTGGGACTTGACAGGGGGCTCCACTGGGGCCAACGTCCTGACTTTC.

The chain is built from TRBV30 and TRBJ2-3; D may be TRBD2 (5 bases). The germline V gene has CDR1 GTSNPN and CDR2 SVGIG (reference sequence). V shed 2 bases and J shed 2 bases, with 17 bases lying between them. CDR3 length: 16 amino acids. The DNA for the CDR3 is TGTGCCTGGAGTAGTCCTGGAGGATATTCCACAGATACGCAGTATTTT. The encoded protein is CAWSSPGGYSTDTQYF.

The chain links TRBV19 to TRBJ2-2, with 11 positions matching TRBD1. With 6 bases clipped from V and 6 bases from J, the junction kept 3 bases outside the gene matches. The germline V gene has CDR1 LNHDA and CDR2 SQIVND (reference sequence). The CDR3 spans 14 residues. CDR3 in amino acids: CASRVGQGAGELFF. Written as DNA, the CDR3 is TGTGCCAGTAGGGTGGGACAGGGGGCCGGGGAGCTGTTTTTT.

In nucleotides, the CDR3 is TGTGCCATCTCGACAGGGAACACAGATACGCAGTATTTT. As protein: CAISTGNTDTQYF. The chain couples TRBV10-3 to TRBJ2-3, with TRBD1 matching 7 bases. Per germline, CDR1 ENHRY and CDR2 SYGVKD. The CDR3 extends over 13 amino acids. J was trimmed by 2 bases and V by 8 bases; bases with no gene match: 4.

The chain joins TRBV6-1 to TRBJ2-4, with D hard to call. CDR3 length equals 15 residues. Germline V gene data show CDR1 as MNHNS and CDR2 as SASEGT. V was clipped by 2 bases and J by 0 bases, with 8 bases between them. CDR3 coding DNA: TGTGCCAGCAGTGAAAACTTTATAGCCAAAAACATTCAGTACTTC. It yields the protein CASSENFIAKNIQYF.

This clone has only one observation. V is TRBV6-1 and J is TRBJ2-3; 10 nucleotides line up with TRBD2. After removal of 10 bases from V and 2 bases from J, the junction contained 3 bases not matched to a gene. CDR1 and CDR2 from the germline V gene are MNHNS and SASEGT. CDR3 size: 13 residues. The CDR3 DNA reads as TGTGCCATTCTAGCGGGGGTCACAGATACGCAGTATTTT. As protein: CAILAGVTDTQYF.

Many counts were recorded for this clone. V is TRBV28 and J is TRBJ2-7; tentative D call: TRBD2 (6 bases). V lost 8 bases and J lost 4, with 12 bases in between. Germline values: CDR1 MDHEN, CDR2 SYDVKM. There are 12 residues in the CDR3. The CDR3 here is CASDRENYEQYF. Here the CDR3 DNA reads TGTGCCAGCGATCGGGAGAATTACGAGCAGTACTTC.

This clone was recorded a few times. The chain has TRBV6-5 and TRBJ1-2; no definite D call. The V gene's germline CDR1 is MNHEY and CDR2 SVGAGI. CDR3 length: 14 residues. V was clipped by 7 bases and J by 4 bases, with 16 bases between them. For the CDR3, the DNA is TGTGCCAGCAAAAATTGGACTTTCAGCTATGGCTACACCTTC. It codes for CASKNWTFSYGYTF.

The CDR3: CASSLAGGRGQYF. CDR3 nucleotide sequence: TGTGCCAGCAGTTTAGCGGGGGGGCGTGGGCAGTATTTT. J is TRBJ2-3 and V is TRBV6-2 or TRBV6-3; the match to TRBD2 covers 11 bases. After removal of 4 bases from V and 11 bases from J, the junction contained 5 bases not matched to a gene. The CDR3 has 13 amino acids. Germline assignment: CDR1 MNHEY and CDR2 SVGEGT.

The chain employs TRBV5-1 and TRBJ2-1; TRBD1 is a possible D gene (6 bases). This CDR3 is built from 12 residues. Trimming removed 2 bases at V and 9 bases at J, with 9 bases between. The germline gives CDR1 SGHRS, CDR2 YFSETQ. The CDR3, as DNA: TGCGCCAGCAGCTTCACAGGGTCTGAGCAGTTCTTC. Residues: CASSFTGSEQFF.

This chain links TRBV4-2 with TRBJ1-4; D might be TRBD1 (6 bases). Germline CDR1 LGHNA, CDR2 YNFKEQ. This CDR3 has 15 amino acids. Trimming shortened V by 5 bases and J by 6 bases, and 16 bases separated the two germline ends. In DNA, the CDR3 is TGTGCCAGCAGCAGTGGGGGGGCAGGCGATGAAAAACTGTTTTTT. Translating gives CASSSGGAGDEKLFF.

The J gene is TRBJ2-7, the V gene TRBV28, with a weak D call TRBD1 (5 bases). V lost 6 bases and J lost 3, with 24 bases in between. This CDR3 is built from 17 residues. The germline V gene encodes CDR1 MDHEN and CDR2 SYDVKM. CDR3: CASSRQPHGQLVYEQYV. CDR3 DNA: TGTGCCAGCAGCCGGCAACCCCACGGACAACTGGTCTACGAGCAGTACGTC.

This clone has a handful of counts. V gene TRBV5-6 combines with J gene TRBJ2-2, with D perhaps matching TRBD1 (6 bases). Trimming removed 2 bases from V and 6 bases from J, with 11 bases in between. The germline V gene has CDR1 SGHDT and CDR2 YYEEEE. There are 14 residues in the CDR3. CDR3 bases: TGTGCCAGCAGCTTCACAGGGACCGCCGGGGAGCTGTTTTTT. It specifies CASSFTGTAGELFF.

Notes on this clone: The sample contains more than one DNA sequence encoding this CDR3. This chain joins TRBV19 and TRBJ1-5, with TRBD1 matching over 11 bases. Looked up from germline, CDR1 is LNHDA and CDR2 is SQIVND (reference sequence). The V segment lost 6 bases and the J segment 2 bases; nucleotides outside the gene matches: 0. The CDR3 extends over 14 amino acids. The CDR3 sequence is CASRGQGGNQPQHF. Here the CDR3 DNA reads TGTGCCAGTAGGGGACAGGGGGGCAATCAGCCCCAGCATTTT.

The chain couples TRBV7-6 to TRBJ2-1; 7 nucleotides align to TRBD2. The CDR3 has 19 residues. The J segment lost 6 bases and the V segment lost 1 base, leaving 18 bases of the junction unmatched. The germline V gene encodes CDR1 SGHVS and CDR2 FNYEAQ. The CDR3 spells CASSLGGGRNISDSNEQFF. CDR3 in DNA: TGTGCCAGCAGCTTAGGGGGAGGGCGGAACATATCTGATTCCAATGAGCAGTTCTTC.

The J gene is TRBJ2-3, the V gene TRBV6-4; 7 bases are shared with TRBD2. In germline, CDR1 is MRHNA, CDR2 SNTAGT. This CDR3 region has 14 residues. Losses at the gene ends were 7 bases for V and 0 bases for J; bases not matched to a gene: 4. The CDR3 loop reads CASNAGGSTDTQYF. CDR3 nucleotide sequence: TGTGCCAGCAATGCCGGGGGGAGCACAGATACGCAGTATTTT.

The chain has TRBV6-2 or TRBV6-3 and TRBJ2-7, with D perhaps TRBD2 (6 bases). Trimming stripped 5 bases from V and 2 bases from J, with 13 bases between. Germline lookup yields CDR1 MNHEY and CDR2 SVGEGT. This CDR3 spans 14 amino acids. DNA for the CDR3: TGTGCCAGCAGTCAAGCGGGTACTACCTACGAGCAGTACTTC. Protein sequence: CASSQAGTTYEQYF.